One and the same sample provided the 18 T cell receptor beta chains below, sequenced in a study of shared clonotypes between healthy human individuals. Produced via immunoSEQ multiplex PCR; TCRdb's table is partial and in-frame only. The sample carries about 1 million clones, around 76% recorded once. The sequencing sample was made of memory CD4+ T cells sorted from blood. Subset reported: CD45RA-negative fraction. The source is a young man in good health.

The CDR3 nucleotides are TGCGCCAGCAGCACCGGCGCCGGGACTAGCGGCCTTAATGAGCAGTTCTTC. This translates into CASSTGAGTSGLNEQFF. The chain uses TRBV5-1 and TRBJ2-1; 11 bases line up with TRBD2. Per the germline V gene, CDR1 is SGHRS and CDR2 is YFSETQ. J gave up 7 bases and V 4 bases, and 13 bases lay outside the gene matches. The CDR3 is made up of 17 amino acids.

The V call is TRBV10-2, the J call TRBJ2-7, with 8 nucleotides matching TRBD1. Germline assignment: CDR1 WSHSY and CDR2 SAAADI. This CDR3 spans 16 amino acids. Trimming cost V 2 bases and J 6 bases; bases outside gene matches: 12. The CDR3 sequence: CASSEPERTGRSEQYF. The CDR3 nucleotides are TGCGCCAGCAGTGAGCCCGAACGGACAGGGAGGTCCGAGCAGTACTTC.

This clone was observed a handful of times. This chain joins TRBV9 and TRBJ2-7; D call uncertain. Trimming cost V 2 bases and J 5 bases, with 11 bases left between them. The CDR3 extends over 13 amino acids. Germline CDR1 SGDLS, CDR2 YYNGEE. The CDR3 region has the DNA TGTGCCAGCAGCGTTGGTCCCGGTGACGAGCAGTACTTC. Encoded protein: CASSVGPGDEQYF. Filled out from reference TRBV9 and TRBJ2-7, the complete variable domain reads DSGVTQTPKHLITATGQRVTLRCSPRSGDLSVYWYQQSLDQGLQFLIQYYNGEERAKGNILERFSAQQFPDLHSELNLSSLELGDSALYFCASSVGPGDEQYFGPGTRLTVT.

The V call is TRBV27, the J call TRBJ1-1, with D unresolved. The germline V and J ends were trimmed by 3 bases and 1 base, with 12 bases remaining between them. Germline loops: CDR1 MNHEY, CDR2 SMNVEV (reference sequence). The CDR3 extends over 15 amino acids. In DNA form, the CDR3 reads TGTGCCAGCAGTTTGAGGGCAATGGGGAACACTGAAGCTTTCTTT. It translates to CASSLRAMGNTEAFF.

This clone was seen only a few times. V and J are TRBV5-6 and TRBJ2-3; D is ambiguous. V lost 0 bases and J lost 7, with 9 bases in between. There are 13 residues in the CDR3. The germline CDR1 and CDR2 sequences are SGHDT and YYEEEE. This CDR3 is CASSLAGTYTQYF. CDR3 sequence (DNA): TGTGCCAGCAGCTTGGCCGGAACTTATACGCAGTATTTT.

For this clone: Other DNA sequences in this specimen translate into the identical CDR3. The chain couples TRBV4-1 to TRBJ1-3; 9 bases fit TRBD1. Germline assignment: CDR1 MGHRA and CDR2 YSYEKL. The CDR3 is 17 amino acids. V dropped 0 bases and J dropped 1; count of bases not matched to a gene: 4. The CDR3 protein is CASSQEPQGASGNTIYF. The CDR3 bases are TGCGCCAGCAGCCAAGAACCACAGGGGGCATCTGGAAACACCATATATTTT.

The chain combines TRBV18 with TRBJ2-6, with 7 nucleotides matching TRBD1. Germline V CDR1 and CDR2: KGHSH, LQKENI. The CDR3 totals 18 residues. Trimming removed 1 base from V and 0 bases from J; junction bases left unmatched: 6. CDR3 sequence (DNA): TGTGCCAGCTCACCACAGGACAGGTTAATCTCTGGGGCCAACGTCCTGACTTTC. Protein: CASSPQDRLISGANVLTF.

The rearrangement uses TRBV10-3 and TRBJ2-3; D is undetermined. V was clipped by 3 bases and J by 2 bases, with 9 bases between them. Germline values: CDR1 ENHRY, CDR2 SYGVKD. This CDR3 region has 14 residues. The CDR3: CAISDSYSTDTQYF. In nucleotides, the CDR3 is TGTGCCATCAGTGACAGTTATTCCACAGATACGCAGTATTTT.

CDR3 loop: CASSGVQGQDGYTF. CDR3 bases: TGTGCCAGCAGCGGGGTGCAGGGGCAGGATGGCTACACCTTC. V is TRBV13 and J is TRBJ1-2; TRBD1 might be the D (6 bases). The germline V gene has CDR1 PRHDT and CDR2 FYEKMQ (reference sequence). The CDR3 has 14 residues. The V end lost 5 bases, the J end lost 6 bases, and 16 bases lay between the germline ends.

The chain's CDR3 is CAWSVRGHPEAFF. The CDR3 region has the DNA TGTGCCTGGAGTGTACGGGGGCACCCCGAAGCTTTCTTT. This chain joins TRBV30 and TRBJ1-1; a possible D gene is TRBD1 (6 bases). The V gene lost 0 bases and the J gene lost 8 bases, with 13 bases spanning the gap. The CDR3 length is 13 residues. Germline V lookup: CDR1 GTSNPN, CDR2 SVGIG (reference sequence).

V usage is TRBV19 and J usage is TRBJ2-3, with D maybe TRBD2 (5 bases). V lost 6 bases and J lost 0, with 25 bases in between. The CDR3 sequence is 19 residues long. CDR1 and CDR2 (germline): LNHDA, SQIVND (reference sequence). CDR3 sequence reads: CASRASPTRTGSSTDTQYF. CDR3 DNA sequence: TGTGCCAGTAGGGCTAGTCCGACCAGGACTGGATCTAGCACAGATACGCAGTATTTT.

V usage is TRBV10-2 and J usage is TRBJ1-6; D gene ambiguous. Trimming took 7 bases from V and 0 from J, leaving 10 bases between them. Germline CDR1 WSHSY, CDR2 SAAADI. This CDR3 contains 15 residues. CDR3 loop: CASTHFSSYNSPLHF. The CDR3 coding sequence is TGCGCCAGCACTCACTTTAGCTCCTATAATTCACCCCTCCACTTT.

This CDR3 is CATSRPGLAGARTGELFF. The DNA for the CDR3 is TGTGCCACCAGCAGACCGGGACTAGCGGGGGCCAGGACCGGGGAGCTGTTTTTT. This chain joins TRBV15 and TRBJ2-2, with 14 bases that match TRBD2. CDR3 length: 18 amino acids. V lost 2 bases, J lost 5 bases, and 7 bases stayed unmatched. Germline V gene sequence: CDR1 LNHNV, CDR2 YYDKDF (reference sequence).

The V call is TRBV4-3, the J call TRBJ1-3; no clear D. The germline CDR1 and CDR2 sequences are LGHNA and YSLEER. The V and J ends lost 0 bases and 1 base respectively, with 7 bases between them. The length of the CDR3 is 15 residues. CDR3 region: CASSQEGWSGNTIYF. In nucleotides, the CDR3 is TGCGCCAGCAGCCAAGAGGGTTGGTCTGGAAACACCATATATTTT.

This clone has only a few counts. The chain has TRBV2 and TRBJ2-3; the match to TRBD2 covers 11 bases. V lost 3 bases, J lost 6 bases, and 5 bases stayed unmatched. The germline V gene encodes CDR1 SNHLY and CDR2 FYNNEI. This CDR3 is 15 amino acids long. This CDR3 is CASSEVLAGADTQYF. DNA for the CDR3: TGTGCCAGCAGTGAGGTACTAGCGGGGGCCGATACGCAGTATTTT.

V is TRBV4-1 and J is TRBJ2-1; TRBD2 agrees at 9 bases. The CDR3 loop spans 20 amino acids. V trimming: 0 bases; J trimming: 0 bases; junction bases outside the gene matches: 12. Germline V gene lookup returns CDR1 MGHRA and CDR2 YSYEKL. The CDR3 coding sequence is TGCGCCAGCAGCCAAGATCCCAGCGGGGGGCATCGTGGCTCCTACAATGAGCAGTTCTTC. Its translation is CASSQDPSGGHRGSYNEQFF.

This chain links TRBV5-1 with TRBJ1-4; TRBD1 aligns across 7 bases. The CDR3 is 16 residues long. The germline CDR1 and CDR2 sequences are SGHRS and YFSETQ. V shed 2 bases and J 4 bases; nucleotides not matched to a gene: 8. This CDR3 reads CASSLGTRGLNEKLFF. CDR3 DNA: TGCGCCAGCAGCTTAGGAACAAGGGGGCTTAATGAAAAACTGTTTTTT.

V and J are TRBV30 and TRBJ2-1; D perhaps matches TRBD1 (6 bases). The V and J ends lost 5 bases and 4 bases respectively, with 15 bases between them. CDR1 is GTSNPN and CDR2 is SVGIG in the germline V gene (reference sequence). The length of the CDR3 is 14 residues. In nucleotides, the CDR3 is TGTGCCTGGGCCCGGGACATTGGTTACAATGAGCAGTTCTTC. As protein: CAWARDIGYNEQFF.